This is a list of T cell receptor beta chains from one sample in a study of T cell repertoires in cytomegalovirus infection. TCRdb re-analysed the reads in MiXCR, keeping a single row per CDR3 protein. The data contain about 440,000 distinct CDR3 sequences, 30% to 40% of them singletons. Sequenced: PBMCs. The receptors shown here come from a human donor in good health (CMV status not recorded). Some clones in this sample may be carry-over from other donors' samples. Each CDR3 is given with its conserved first and last residue. Each record gives: V gene, CDR3 protein.

v_call: TRBV7-6
cdr3_aa: CASSPRGGSGNTGELFF

v_call: TRBV7-2
cdr3_aa: CASFRGGQAPPSYNEQFF

v_call: TRBV6-2/TRBV6-3
cdr3_aa: CASSYGLAGPSTDTQYF

v_call: TRBV27
cdr3_aa: CASSSPGNLYGYTF

v_call: TRBV20-1
cdr3_aa: CSASRFSGDYTEAFF

v_call: TRBV19
cdr3_aa: CASTPWLDGNYGYTF

v_call: TRBV6-2/TRBV6-3
cdr3_aa: CASSTRDRGRRETQYF

v_call: TRBV7-8
cdr3_aa: CASSLTGTGPSYEQYF

v_call: TRBV6-5
cdr3_aa: CASSPGAAHNSPLHF

v_call: TRBV24-1
cdr3_aa: CATSDGRYRGGETQYF

v_call: TRBV7-8
cdr3_aa: CASSKGGDEAFF

v_call: TRBV5-5
cdr3_aa: CASSPELASNEQFF

v_call: TRBV7-6
cdr3_aa: CASSSGSGQGQTQYF

v_call: TRBV28
cdr3_aa: CASRLQLGGLTEAFF

v_call: TRBV19
cdr3_aa: CASSPTPAAIEQYF

v_call: TRBV4-1
cdr3_aa: CAISQLAGLDEQLF

v_call: TRBV11-2
cdr3_aa: CASSLYLGGLFF

v_call: TRBV7-2
cdr3_aa: CASSSDPEGQPSSYNEQFF

v_call: TRBV7-2
cdr3_aa: CASSPIAVPNEKLFF

v_call: TRBV2
cdr3_aa: CASSDGLASSYEQYF

v_call: TRBV6-1
cdr3_aa: CASSGQGRSTGELFF

v_call: TRBV7-2
cdr3_aa: CASSLSGAGVGYTF

v_call: TRBV10-3
cdr3_aa: CAIGLAGGRGTDTQYF

v_call: TRBV19
cdr3_aa: CASSILGQAYTF

v_call: TRBV5-1
cdr3_aa: CASSPGLAGAAPDTQYF

v_call: TRBV6-2/TRBV6-3
cdr3_aa: CASMFKAGKRAFF

v_call: TRBV4-2
cdr3_aa: CASSPLAGGLSDTQYF

v_call: TRBV7-2
cdr3_aa: CASSPNRGLAAGTDTQYF

v_call: TRBV7-8
cdr3_aa: CASSLEQGTYEQYF

v_call: TRBV7-8
cdr3_aa: CASRPQMNTEAFF

v_call: TRBV7-2
cdr3_aa: CASSPWGPGPFAYNSPLHF

v_call: TRBV7-2
cdr3_aa: CASSVSGNQPQHF